The 11 T cell receptor beta chains reported below all come from one sample, sequenced in a study of PD-L1 blockade in urothelial cancer (dated by TCRdb to about 2017). Reading the label with the study, this specimen's time point is: peripheral blood 6 weeks after treatment start. The library was made by the immunoSEQ multiplex PCR assay. Imported from immuneACCESS, the table was reduced by TCRdb to in-frame sequences with V and J called. These copies leave out some clones; in studies compared against another copy, an unresolved V gene accounts for under half, and the cause of the remainder is not known. This sample comprises about 110,000 clones, roughly 90% of them detected only once. Clones ranked in the top ten supply less than 5% of the sample. Here the sequenced sample was PBMCs, taken around atezolizumab (anti-PD-L1) treatment. Every receptor here comes from a man between 60 and 75 years old with urothelial cancer.

CDR3 protein: CASSIKQGRTSNTEAFF. As DNA, the CDR3 is TGTGCCAGTAGTATTAAACAGGGAAGGACGTCGAACACTGAAGCTTTCTTT. V usage is TRBV19 and J usage is TRBJ1-1, with D possibly matching TRBD1 (6 bases). Germline V gene lookup returns CDR1 LNHDA and CDR2 SQIVND (reference sequence). The germline V and J ends were trimmed by 3 bases and 1 base, with 18 bases remaining between them. The CDR3 is 17 residues long.

The chain carries TRBV5-1 and TRBJ2-5, with D tentatively TRBD2 (6 bases). Germline CDR1 and CDR2: SGHRS and YFSETQ. The CDR3 covers 15 residues. V was trimmed by 5 bases and J by 3 bases, leaving 17 bases between them. Here the CDR3 DNA reads TGCGCCAGCAGTTTTGCCGGGACTGGGGAAGAGACCCAGTACTTC. This sequence encodes CASSFAGTGEETQYF.

The chain has TRBV4-2 and TRBJ1-2; a possible D gene is TRBD1 (6 bases). CDR3 length: 15 residues. Germline CDR1 LGHNA, CDR2 YNFKEQ. Trimming cost V 1 base and J 6 bases, with 15 bases left between them. The DNA for the CDR3 is TGTGCCAGCAGCCAAGCGGCAGGGGTGGTAGATGGCTACACCTTC. Translated, it gives CASSQAAGVVDGYTF.

The chain carries TRBV11-2 and TRBJ2-1; tentatively, D is TRBD2 (6 bases). V lost 5 bases and J 0 bases, leaving 11 bases between the germline ends. The germline CDR1 and CDR2 sequences are SGHAT and FQNNGV. The CDR3 spans 15 residues. This chain's CDR3 is CASSRVADSYNEQFF. The CDR3 bases are TGTGCCAGCAGCAGGGTAGCGGACTCCTACAATGAGCAGTTCTTC.

This chain connects TRBV29-1 to TRBJ2-7; the D gene is possibly TRBD1 (5 bases). The CDR3 spans 13 residues. Trimming pared 5 bases from V and 5 bases from J, leaving 16 bases between. Germline V gene lookup returns CDR1 SQVTM and CDR2 ANQGSEA. The CDR3 reads CSVLPSGLDEQYF. The CDR3 region has the DNA TGCAGCGTTCTCCCCTCAGGGCTTGACGAGCAGTACTTC.

The chain couples TRBV7-2 to TRBJ2-5; D possibly corresponds to TRBD2 (5 bases). Germline V gene lookup returns CDR1 SGHTA and CDR2 FQGNSA. V was clipped by 8 bases and J by 5 bases, with 12 bases between them. The CDR3 is 12 residues long. DNA of the CDR3: TGTGCCAGCGGAGGCGCCGTTGAGACCCAGTACTTC. This codes for CASGGAVETQYF.

The chain carries TRBV5-4 and TRBJ2-1, with TRBD2 matching 7 bases. This CDR3 is built from 16 residues. Germline lookup yields CDR1 SGHNT and CDR2 YYREEE (reference sequence). The V segment lost 4 bases and the J segment 5 bases; nucleotides outside the gene matches: 12. CDR3 coding DNA: TGTGCCAGCAGCGGGATTGCTAGCGGCAATAACAATGAGCAGTTCTTC. Protein: CASSGIASGNNNEQFF. The entire variable domain, with the rest obtained from reference TRBV5-4 and TRBJ2-1, is as follows: ETGVTQSPTHLIKTRGQQVTLRCSSQSGHNTVSWYQQALGQGPQFIFQYYREEENGRGNFPPRFSGLQFPNYSSELNVNALELDDSALYLCASSGIASGNNNEQFFGPGTRLTVL.

V and J are TRBV7-2 and TRBJ2-5, with unresolved D. Germline loops: CDR1 SGHTA, CDR2 FQGNSA. The CDR3 sequence is 13 residues long. Trimming left V 5 bases short and J 0 bases short, with 7 bases between. The CDR3 DNA sequence: TGTGCCAGCAGCCCAGTATACCAAGAGACCCAGTACTTC. Translated, it gives CASSPVYQETQYF.

In DNA form, the CDR3 reads TGTGCCAGCAGTAGTACAGGGGGCCTGGGGACTGAAGCTTTCTTT. Protein sequence: CASSSTGGLGTEAFF. V is TRBV28 and J is TRBJ1-1; TRBD1 matches at 9 bases. The length of the CDR3 is 15 residues. V trimming: 5 bases; J trimming: 5 bases; junction bases outside the gene matches: 9. The germline V gene encodes CDR1 MDHEN and CDR2 SYDVKM.

The chain carries TRBV7-6 and TRBJ2-7; 10 bases map to TRBD1. V shed 5 bases, J shed 4 bases, and the junction held 5 bases outside the gene matches. This CDR3 contains 14 residues. The germline CDR1 and CDR2 sequences are SGHVS and FNYEAQ. The CDR3: CASSNRDRGYEQYF. The CDR3, as DNA: TGTGCCAGCAGCAACCGGGACAGGGGTTACGAGCAGTACTTC.

The rearrangement uses TRBV7-9 and TRBJ1-1; D possibly corresponds to TRBD1 (5 bases). The CDR3 is 15 residues long. Trimming removed 4 bases at V and 2 bases at J, with 14 bases between. Germline lookup yields CDR1 SEHNR and CDR2 FQNEAQ (reference sequence). CDR3 coding DNA: TGTGCCAGCAGCTCTCGGACATCCTTAAACACTGAAGCTTTCTTT. It is translated as CASSSRTSLNTEAFF.